A single sample gave rise to the 14 T cell receptor beta chains below, sequenced in a study of blood T cell repertoires in COVID-19. TCRdb's copy holds only in-frame clones and misses some; the assay was immunoSEQ multiplex PCR. Of about 42,000 clones listed, roughly 81% are singletons. Input material: peripheral blood. The receptor set was obtained from a woman in her 70s in a cohort sampled during active COVID-19.

V and J are TRBV6-5 and TRBJ2-5; 7 positions agree with TRBD2. The germline V gene encodes CDR1 MNHEY and CDR2 SVGAGI. This CDR3 spans 15 amino acids. V shed 2 bases and J 5 bases; nucleotides not matched to a gene: 8. The CDR3 protein is CASSYIRAGGETQYF. The CDR3 DNA reads as TGTGCCAGCAGTTACATCCGAGCCGGGGGGGAGACCCAGTACTTC.

The V call is TRBV7-6, the J call TRBJ2-3; D is perhaps TRBD1 (5 bases). V was shortened by 5 bases and J by 0 bases, with 12 bases between the two germline ends. Germline CDR1 SGHVS, CDR2 FNYEAQ. The CDR3 is 15 residues long. The CDR3: CASSVQTASTDTQYF. The CDR3 DNA reads TGTGCCAGCAGCGTCCAGACAGCTAGCACAGATACGCAGTATTTT.

Details on this clone: The same CDR3 is also encoded by other DNA sequences in this sample. The rearrangement links TRBV27 to TRBJ2-1; a weak D match, TRBD2 (6 bases). The germline V and J ends were trimmed by 6 bases and 1 base, with 13 bases remaining between them. Germline assignment: CDR1 MNHEY and CDR2 SMNVEV (reference sequence). The CDR3 is 15 residues long. This CDR3 reads CASRPGRGSYNEQFF. The CDR3 DNA reads as TGTGCCAGCAGACCCGGACGGGGGTCCTACAATGAGCAGTTCTTC.

The CDR3 sequence: CASSYSDILSGNTIYF. The CDR3 DNA reads as TGTGCCAGCAGCTACTCGGACATACTCTCTGGAAACACCATATATTTT. The chain has TRBV7-9 and TRBJ1-3, with D possibly matching TRBD1 (5 bases). Trimming removed 4 bases from V and 0 bases from J, with 13 bases in between. Germline values: CDR1 SEHNR, CDR2 FQNEAQ (reference sequence). This CDR3 region has 16 residues.

The chain joins TRBV12-3 or TRBV12-4 to TRBJ2-2; D gene ambiguous. The length of the CDR3 is 13 residues. Trimming shortened V by 7 bases and J by 8 bases, and 14 bases separated the two germline ends. DNA for the CDR3: TGTGCCAGCAAAAGAGCACTCTCGGGGGAGCTGTTTTTT. Translated, it gives CASKRALSGELFF.

V usage is TRBV9 and J usage is TRBJ2-1, with 8 bases that match TRBD2. The trim removed 0 bases at V and 2 bases at J, leaving 4 bases unmatched. CDR3 length: 16 amino acids. Germline V gene lookup returns CDR1 SGDLS and CDR2 YYNGEE. The CDR3 DNA reads TGTGCCAGCAGCGTAGGGGCGGGAGGTACCTACAATGAGCAGTTCTTC. It yields the protein CASSVGAGGTYNEQFF.

This clone was seen once. The gene calls are TRBV6-5 and TRBJ2-5; TRBD1 aligns across 9 bases. The CDR3 runs to 14 residues. Germline CDR1 MNHEY, CDR2 SVGAGI. V lost 6 bases to trimming and J lost 5 bases; unmatched junction nucleotides: 7. CDR3 DNA sequence: TGTGCCAGCAGGCAACAGGGGGCACGGGAGACCCAGTACTTC. The encoded protein is CASRQQGARETQYF.

The V and J genes are TRBV30 and TRBJ1-4; 9 positions agree with TRBD1. With V trimmed by 7 bases and J by 8 bases, 5 bases remained unmatched. The germline CDR1 and CDR2 sequences are GTSNPN and SVGIG (reference sequence). This CDR3 has 12 amino acids. The CDR3 region has the DNA TGTGCCTTGGACAGGGGTGGGGAAAAACTGTTTTTT. This gives the protein CALDRGGEKLFF.

This chain joins TRBV6-1 and TRBJ1-3; D is unclear. Germline CDR1 reads MNHNS; CDR2 reads SASEGT. Between the trimmed V and J ends, which lost 1 base and 2 bases, there was a span of 6 bases. The CDR3 runs to 14 residues. CDR3 loop: CASSEVAAGNTIYF. The CDR3 bases are TGTGCCAGCAGTGAAGTTGCAGCTGGAAACACCATATATTTT.

The chain links TRBV5-4 to TRBJ2-1; 11 bases match TRBD2. V dropped 4 bases and J dropped 0; count of bases not matched to a gene: 3. CDR1 is SGHNT, CDR2 YYREEE, per germline (reference sequence). This CDR3 is built from 16 residues. CDR3 sequence reads: CASSPGTSGSYNEQFF. The CDR3 DNA reads TGTGCCAGCAGCCCGGGGACTAGCGGCTCCTACAATGAGCAGTTCTTC.

This clone was picked up a small number of times. The genes are TRBV7-8 and TRBJ2-7; TRBD1 agrees at 11 bases. This CDR3 is 16 amino acids long. Trimming removed 5 bases from V and 3 bases from J; junction bases left unmatched: 9. Looked up from germline, CDR1 is SGHVS and CDR2 is FQNEAQ. CDR3 loop: CASSPHGQGAIYEQYF. In DNA form, the CDR3 reads TGTGCCAGCAGCCCACATGGACAGGGGGCAATCTACGAGCAGTACTTC.

A single count supports this clone. This sequence joins TRBV6-4 and TRBJ1-1; no clear D gene. Trimming left V 2 bases short and J 5 bases short, with 15 bases between. The CDR3 has 15 amino acids. In germline, CDR1 is MRHNA, CDR2 SNTAGT. The CDR3 DNA is TGTGCCAGCAGTGACACTCGTCGGGGTCGGACTGAAGCTTTCTTT. This encodes CASSDTRRGRTEAFF.

This clone was seen a handful of times. This rearrangement joins TRBV7-6 to TRBJ2-2; D uncertain. Trimming took off 4 bases at V and 7 bases at J, with 16 bases between the two ends. This CDR3 comprises 15 residues. CDR1 is SGHVS and CDR2 is FNYEAQ in the germline V gene. CDR3 DNA sequence: TGTGCCAGCAGCTCGACTCTACCACCCATCGGGGAGCTGTTTTTT. This gives the protein CASSSTLPPIGELFF.

The chain is built from TRBV14 and TRBJ2-7; 7 bases match TRBD1. V lost 4 bases to trimming and J lost 5 bases; unmatched junction nucleotides: 8. The CDR3 is made up of 14 amino acids. The germline V gene has CDR1 SGHDN and CDR2 FVKESK. The CDR3 DNA follows: TGTGCCAGCAGCCCAAGACAGGGCACCAACGAGCAGTACTTC. It yields the protein CASSPRQGTNEQYF.